Listed here is a single T cell receptor beta chain. Its antigen is not known. In the same sample, other DNA sequences code for this CDR3. Germline V gene data show CDR1 as SEHNR and CDR2 as FQNEAQ (reference sequence). The CDR3 has 14 amino acids. The V gene lost 0 bases and the J gene lost 4 bases, with 6 bases spanning the gap. The data were obtained in a study of shared clonotypes between healthy human individuals. Study-wide context: Aged between 18 and 49, the donors were a couple of women and three men.

Method: immunoSEQ multiplex PCR; TCRdb's copy keeps in-frame clones and lacks some. The data hold 520,000 or so clones, with about four fifths observed a single time. Recent vaccinations or acute infections were absent in the healthy HIV-negative adult donors. Study outcomes and limitations: Among donors, clonotype sharing was expected to be affected by sequencing depth.

The TCR comes from a woman in her thirties or forties in good health. Some clones in this sample may be carry-over from other donors' samples. This rearrangement joins TRBV7-9 to TRBJ2-2, with D possibly being TRBD2 (6 bases). The sample was PBMCs. CDR3 DNA sequence: TGTGCCAGCAGCTTAGCGGGAGGCACCGGGGAGCTGTTTTTT. Translating it yields CASSLAGGTGELFF.